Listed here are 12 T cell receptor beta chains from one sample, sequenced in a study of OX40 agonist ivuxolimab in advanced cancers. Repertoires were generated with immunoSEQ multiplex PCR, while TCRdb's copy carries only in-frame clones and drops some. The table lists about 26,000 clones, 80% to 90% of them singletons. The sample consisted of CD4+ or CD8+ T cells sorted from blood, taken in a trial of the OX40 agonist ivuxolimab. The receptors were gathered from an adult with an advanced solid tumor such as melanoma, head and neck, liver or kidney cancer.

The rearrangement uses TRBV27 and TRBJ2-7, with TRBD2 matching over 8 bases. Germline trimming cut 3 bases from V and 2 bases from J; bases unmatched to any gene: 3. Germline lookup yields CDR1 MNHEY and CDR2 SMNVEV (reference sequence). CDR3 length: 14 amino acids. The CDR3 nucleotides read TGTGCCAGCAGTTTTGCGGGGGGCCCCTACGAGCAGTACTTC. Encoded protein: CASSFAGGPYEQYF.

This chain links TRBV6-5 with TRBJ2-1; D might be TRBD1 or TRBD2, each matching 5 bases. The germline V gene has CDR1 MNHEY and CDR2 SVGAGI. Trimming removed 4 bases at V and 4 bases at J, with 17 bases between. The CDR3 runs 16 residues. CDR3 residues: CASSFARPGGYNEQFF. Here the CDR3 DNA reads TGTGCCAGCAGTTTCGCCCGTCCTGGGGGTTACAATGAGCAGTTCTTC.

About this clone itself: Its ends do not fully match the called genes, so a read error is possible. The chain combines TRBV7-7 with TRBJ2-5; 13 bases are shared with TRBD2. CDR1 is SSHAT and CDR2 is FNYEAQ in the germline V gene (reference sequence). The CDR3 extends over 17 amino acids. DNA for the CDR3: TGTGCTAGCAGCTTAGCGAGACTAGCGGGAGGAGAAGAGACCCAGTACTTC. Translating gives CASSLARLAGGEETQYF.

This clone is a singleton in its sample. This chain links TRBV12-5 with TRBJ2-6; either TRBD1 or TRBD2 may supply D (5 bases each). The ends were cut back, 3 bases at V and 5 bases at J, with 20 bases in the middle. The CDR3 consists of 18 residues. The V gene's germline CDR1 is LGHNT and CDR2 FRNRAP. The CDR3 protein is CASGFGDAGQSRANVLTF. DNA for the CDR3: TGTGCTAGTGGTTTCGGGGATGCAGGACAAAGTCGGGCCAACGTCCTGACTTTC.

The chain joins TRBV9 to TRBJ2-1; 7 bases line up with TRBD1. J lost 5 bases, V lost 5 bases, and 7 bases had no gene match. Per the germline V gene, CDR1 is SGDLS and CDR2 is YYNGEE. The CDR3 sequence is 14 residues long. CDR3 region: CASSRQGWNNEQFF. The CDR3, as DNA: TGTGCCAGCAGTAGACAGGGATGGAACAATGAGCAGTTCTTC.

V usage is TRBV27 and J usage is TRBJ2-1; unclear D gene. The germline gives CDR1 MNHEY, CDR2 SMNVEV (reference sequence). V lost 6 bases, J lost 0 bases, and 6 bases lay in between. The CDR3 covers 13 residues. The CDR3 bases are TGTGCCAGCAGCCTTAGCTCCTACAATGAGCAGTTCTTC. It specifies CASSLSSYNEQFF.

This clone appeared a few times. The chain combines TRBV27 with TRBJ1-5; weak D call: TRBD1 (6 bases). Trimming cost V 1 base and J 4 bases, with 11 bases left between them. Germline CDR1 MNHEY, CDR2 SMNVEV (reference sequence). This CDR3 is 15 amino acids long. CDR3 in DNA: TGTGCCAGCAGTTTATTCGCAGGGGCGAATCAGCCCCAGCATTTT. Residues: CASSLFAGANQPQHF.

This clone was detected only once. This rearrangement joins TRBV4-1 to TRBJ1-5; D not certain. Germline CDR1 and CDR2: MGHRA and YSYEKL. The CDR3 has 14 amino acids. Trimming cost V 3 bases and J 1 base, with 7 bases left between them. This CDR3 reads CASSQDISNQPQHF. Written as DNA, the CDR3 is TGCGCCAGCAGCCAGGATATAAGCAATCAGCCCCAGCATTTT.

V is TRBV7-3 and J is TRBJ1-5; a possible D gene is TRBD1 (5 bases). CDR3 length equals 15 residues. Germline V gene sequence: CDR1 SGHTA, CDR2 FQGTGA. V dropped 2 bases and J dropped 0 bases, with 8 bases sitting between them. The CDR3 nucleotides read TGTGCCAGCAGCTTAGGGGCCCATAGCAATCAGCCCCAGCATTTT. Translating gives CASSLGAHSNQPQHF.

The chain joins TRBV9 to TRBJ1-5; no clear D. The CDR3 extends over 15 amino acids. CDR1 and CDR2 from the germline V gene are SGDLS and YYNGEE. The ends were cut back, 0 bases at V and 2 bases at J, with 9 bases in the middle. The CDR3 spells CASSVGPGGNQPQHF. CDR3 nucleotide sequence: TGTGCCAGCAGCGTAGGCCCCGGGGGCAATCAGCCCCAGCATTTT. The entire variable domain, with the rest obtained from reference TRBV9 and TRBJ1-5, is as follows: DSGVTQTPKHLITATGQRVTLRCSPRSGDLSVYWYQQSLDQGLQFLIQYYNGEERAKGNILERFSAQQFPDLHSELNLSSLELGDSALYFCASSVGPGGNQPQHFGDGTRLSIL.

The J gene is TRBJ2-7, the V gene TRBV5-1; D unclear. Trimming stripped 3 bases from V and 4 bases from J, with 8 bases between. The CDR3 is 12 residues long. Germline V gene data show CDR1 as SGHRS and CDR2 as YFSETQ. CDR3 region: CASSWSGYEQYF. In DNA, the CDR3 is TGCGCCAGCAGCTGGTCCGGTTACGAGCAGTACTTC.

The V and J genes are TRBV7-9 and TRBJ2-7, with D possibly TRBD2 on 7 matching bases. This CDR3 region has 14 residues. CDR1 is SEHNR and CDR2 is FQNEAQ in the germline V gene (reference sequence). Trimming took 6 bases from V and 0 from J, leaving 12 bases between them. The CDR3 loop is CASSEGGISYEQYF. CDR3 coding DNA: TGTGCCAGCAGTGAGGGGGGGATCTCCTACGAGCAGTACTTC.